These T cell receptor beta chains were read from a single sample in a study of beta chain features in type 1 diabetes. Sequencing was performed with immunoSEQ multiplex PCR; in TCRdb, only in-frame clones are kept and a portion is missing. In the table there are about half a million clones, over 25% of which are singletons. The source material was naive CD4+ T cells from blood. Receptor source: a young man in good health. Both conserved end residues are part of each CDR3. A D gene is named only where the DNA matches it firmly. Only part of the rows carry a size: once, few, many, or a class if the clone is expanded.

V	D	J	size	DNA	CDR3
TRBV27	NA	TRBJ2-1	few	TGTGCCAGCAGTTTACGAGGGTTCTACAATGAGCAGTTCTTC	CASSLRGFYNEQFF
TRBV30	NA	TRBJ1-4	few	TGTGCCTGGGACAGCGGATATGAAAAACTGTTTTTT	CAWDSGYEKLFF
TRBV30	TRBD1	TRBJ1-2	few	TGTGCCTGGAGCCCCAGGGGGTTAAACTATGGCTACACCTTC	CAWSPRGLNYGYTF
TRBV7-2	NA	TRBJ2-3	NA	TGTGCCAGCAGCTTGTGGGACCCCGATACGCAGTATTTT	CASSLWDPDTQYF
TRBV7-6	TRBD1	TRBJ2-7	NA	TGTGCCAGCAGCTGGGACAGGGCGAGGTACGAGCAGTACTTC	CASSWDRARYEQYF
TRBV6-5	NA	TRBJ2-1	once	TGTGCCAGCAGTTCCCGGGTGCCGGACAATGAGCAGTTCTTC	CASSSRVPDNEQFF
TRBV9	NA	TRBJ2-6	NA	TGTGCCAGCGCCCCATCTGGGGCCAACGTCCTGACTTTC	CASAPSGANVLTF
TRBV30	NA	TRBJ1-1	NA	TGTGCCTGGAGTGTAAGAGCCCATATGAACACTGAAGCTTTCTTT	CAWSVRAHMNTEAFF
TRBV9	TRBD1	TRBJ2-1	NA	TGTGCCAGCAGTGAGGGACAGGTTGGGGTCTACAATGAGCAGTTCTTC	CASSEGQVGVYNEQFF
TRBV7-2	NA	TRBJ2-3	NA	TGTGCCAGCAGCTCCTCCAGGGTCGTAGATACGCAGTATTTT	CASSSSRVVDTQYF
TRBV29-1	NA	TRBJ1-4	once	TGCAGCGTTGGGGACGGTGCAACTAATGAAAAACTGTTTTTT	CSVGDGATNEKLFF
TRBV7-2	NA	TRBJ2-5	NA	TGTGCCAGCAGCTGGGCCTACCAAGAGACCCAGTACTTC	CASSWAYQETQYF
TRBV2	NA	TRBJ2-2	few	TGTGCCAGCAGGGCAGCAGCGAACACCGGGGAGCTGTTTTTT	CASRAAANTGELFF
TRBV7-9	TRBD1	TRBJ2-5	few	TGTGCCAGCAGCTTAGTTGACAGGGGACCAAACTTC	CASSLVDRGPNF
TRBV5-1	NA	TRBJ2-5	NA	TGCGCCAGCAGCACGGGTAGCCCCGGCGAGACCCAGTACTTC	CASSTGSPGETQYF
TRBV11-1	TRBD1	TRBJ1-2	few	TGTGCCAGCAGCTCGAGGACAGGGGAGGACTATGGCTACACCTTC	CASSSRTGEDYGYTF
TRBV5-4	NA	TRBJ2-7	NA	TGTGCCAGCAGCTGGAGTCCAGGCTACGAGCAGTACTTC	CASSWSPGYEQYF
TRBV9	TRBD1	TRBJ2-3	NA	TGTGCCAGCAGCACGGGACAGGGAGGCACAGATACGCAGTATTTT	CASSTGQGGTDTQYF
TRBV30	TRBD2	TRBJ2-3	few	TGTGCCTGGAGTATGGAAGCGGGACTCAGCACAGATACGCAGTATTTT	CAWSMEAGLSTDTQYF
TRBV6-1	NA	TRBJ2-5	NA	TGTGCCAGCAGTGAGTTTCTCGGGGGCTTCTCGACCCAGTACTTC	CASSEFLGGFSTQYF
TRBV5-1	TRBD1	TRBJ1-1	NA	TGCGCCAGCAGCATGGGACAGCCGAACACTGAAGCTTTCTTT	CASSMGQPNTEAFF
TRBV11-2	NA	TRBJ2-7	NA	TGTGCCAGCAGCCAGGGACCACCCTACGAGCAGTACTTC	CASSQGPPYEQYF
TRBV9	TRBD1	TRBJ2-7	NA	TGTGCCAGCAGCGTCTACTGGGACAGCTACGAGCAGTACTTC	CASSVYWDSYEQYF
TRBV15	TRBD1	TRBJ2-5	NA	TGTGCCACCAGCGTGCTGGGACAGGGAAGCGAGACCCAGTACTTC	CATSVLGQGSETQYF
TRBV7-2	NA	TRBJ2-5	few	TGTGCCAGCAGCTTAGGGGGACGGGTACGGGAGACCCAGTACTTC	CASSLGGRVRETQYF
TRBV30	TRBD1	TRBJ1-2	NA	TGTGCCTGGAGGGACAGGGGAGGCTACACCTTC	CAWRDRGGYTF
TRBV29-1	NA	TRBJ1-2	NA	TGCAGCGTTGAATGGGCAGGGAGAGGCTACACCTTC	CSVEWAGRGYTF
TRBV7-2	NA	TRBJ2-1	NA	TGTGCCAGCAGCCACCCTAGCGGAGGGGGCAATAAGCAGTTCTTC	CASSHPSGGGNKQFF
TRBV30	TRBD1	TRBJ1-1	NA	TGTGCCTGGGAACGCCCCGACAGGGGGCAAACTGAAGCTTTCTTT	CAWERPDRGQTEAFF
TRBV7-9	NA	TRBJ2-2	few	TGTGCCAGCAGCTTAGCCGGGGCCGGGGAGCTGTTTTTT	CASSLAGAGELFF
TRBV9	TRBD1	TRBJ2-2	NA	TGTGCCAGCTCACCGGGACAGGGGTTCACCGGGGAGCTGTTTTTT	CASSPGQGFTGELFF
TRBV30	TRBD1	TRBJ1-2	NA	TGTGCCTGGGTTAACAGGGGGCGCTACTATGGCTACACCTTC	CAWVNRGRYYGYTF
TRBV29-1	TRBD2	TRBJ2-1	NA	TGCAGCGCCGCCGGGACTAGCGGCCCCAGCTCCTACAATGAGCAGTTCTTC	CSAAGTSGPSSYNEQFF
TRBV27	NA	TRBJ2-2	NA	TGTGCCAGCAGTTTATCGTGGCTAGCCCCCGGGGAGCTGTTTTTT	CASSLSWLAPGELFF
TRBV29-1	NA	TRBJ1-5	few	TGCAGCGTTGGTTACGGCCCCAATCAGCCCCAGCATTTT	CSVGYGPNQPQHF
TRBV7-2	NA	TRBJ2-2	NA	TGTGCCAGCAGCTTAGTTCGTAGAAACACCGGGGAGCTGTTTTTT	CASSLVRRNTGELFF
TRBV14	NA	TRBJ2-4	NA	TGTGCCAGCAGCCAAGGCGGGCTTAGAGCGCCAAGACGGAGCAAAAACATTCAGTACTTC	CASSQGGLRAPRRSKNIQYF
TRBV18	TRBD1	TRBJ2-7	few	TGTGCCAGCTCCCCCGGGACAGGGGGCCGATACGAGCAGTACTTC	CASSPGTGGRYEQYF
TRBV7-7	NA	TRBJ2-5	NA	TGTGCTAGCAGCCCAACGGGACTTGGGACCCAGTACTTC	CASSPTGLGTQYF
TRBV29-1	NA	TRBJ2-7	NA	TGCAGCGTTGACCCAGGGTCGGGTAGTTCAAAGGCGTACTTC	CSVDPGSGSSKAYF
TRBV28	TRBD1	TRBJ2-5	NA	TGTGCCAGCAGTTTATCTGCAGGGGGACCCGAAGAGACCCAGTACTTC	CASSLSAGGPEETQYF
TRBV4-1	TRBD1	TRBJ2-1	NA	TGCGCCAGCAGCCTCCGACAGGGTGATGAGCAGTTCTTC	CASSLRQGDEQFF
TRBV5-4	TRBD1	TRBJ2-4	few	TGCGCCAGCAGCCAGGCTCCGGGACAGGGAAACATTCAGTACTTC	CASSQAPGQGNIQYF
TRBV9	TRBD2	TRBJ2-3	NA	TGTGCCAGCAGCGTAGAAGGAAGTGGACTAGCGGGCGCAGATACGCAGTATTTT	CASSVEGSGLAGADTQYF
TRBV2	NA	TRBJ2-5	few	TGTGCCAGCAGGACATACCAAGAGACCCAGTACTTC	CASRTYQETQYF
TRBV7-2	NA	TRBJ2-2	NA	TGTGCCAGCAGCTTAGCAAACGGGGAGCTGTTTTTT	CASSLANGELFF
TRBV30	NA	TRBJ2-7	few	TGTGCCTGGAGAAGCGTCGTGAGCTACGAGCAGTACTTC	CAWRSVVSYEQYF
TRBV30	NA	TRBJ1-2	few	TGTGCCTGGAGGGGTGGCTACACCTTC	CAWRGGYTF
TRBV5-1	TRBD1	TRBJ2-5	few	TGCGCCAGCAGAACGGGACAGGGGGCGAAGACCCAGTACTTC	CASRTGQGAKTQYF
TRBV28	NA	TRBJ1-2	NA	TGTGCCAGCAGCATTGAGGGATTTAACTATGGCTACACCTTC	CASSIEGFNYGYTF
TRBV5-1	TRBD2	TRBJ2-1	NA	TGCGCCAGCAGCCTCGGGACTAGCGAAAATGAGCAGTTCTTC	CASSLGTSENEQFF